This T cell receptor (beta chain) was found in a study of T cell responses to AZD1222 COVID-19 vaccine. The study, taken as a whole, reports: After two AZD1222 doses, spike-specific TCR breadth and depth rose versus day 0.

V was clipped by 10 bases and J by 7 bases, with 16 bases between them. Germline CDR1 is SEHNR and CDR2 is FQNEAQ (reference sequence). CDR3 length: 12 amino acids. Comment on this clone: Antigen unknown.

Generated by immunoSEQ multiplex PCR, the TCRdb table keeps only in-frame clones and is missing some. The data show fewer than 120,000 clones, with roughly 92% seen just once and around 2.5% held by the top ten. The clonotype comes from an adult who received the AZD1222 COVID-19 vaccine. The V call is TRBV7-9, the J call TRBJ1-2, with TRBD1 as a possible D gene (6 bases). The material sequenced was peripheral blood, taken 28 days after the second AZD1222 dose. The DNA for the CDR3 is TGTGCCACCTACGGAGGGGGGCCTGGCTACACCTTC. Protein sequence: CATYGGGPGYTF.